The TCR beta chain under discussion was sequenced for a study of blood T cell repertoires in COVID-19. At the level of the study: Donors in the United States, Italy and Spain gave samples during acute or convalescent COVID-19.

Everyone who took part was 18 to 89 years old, and they came from 20 to 25 US areas. Membership in each cohort depended on participant-reported clinical history. Two negative PCRs, clearance, or symptom resolution had been documented for recovered Cohort 3 donors. Repertoires were generated with immunoSEQ multiplex PCR, while TCRdb's copy carries only in-frame clones and drops some. The table has approximately 500,000 clones, approximately 90% seen once. In its sample, this clone was seen once. The germline V gene encodes CDR1 MNHEY and CDR2 SVGEGT. The CDR3 loop spans 21 amino acids. V shed 5 bases and J 0 bases; nucleotides not matched to a gene: 15.

The sample comprised PBMCs or T cells enriched from blood (not recorded which). This clonotype was sampled from a middle-aged woman who had recovered from COVID-19. The chain uses TRBV6-2 or TRBV6-3 and TRBJ2-1, with 14 bases fitting TRBD2. This CDR3 is CASSHPIGLAGGQSSYNEQFF. CDR3 nucleotides: TGTGCCAGCAGTCATCCCATTGGACTAGCGGGAGGCCAGAGCTCCTACAATGAGCAGTTCTTC.